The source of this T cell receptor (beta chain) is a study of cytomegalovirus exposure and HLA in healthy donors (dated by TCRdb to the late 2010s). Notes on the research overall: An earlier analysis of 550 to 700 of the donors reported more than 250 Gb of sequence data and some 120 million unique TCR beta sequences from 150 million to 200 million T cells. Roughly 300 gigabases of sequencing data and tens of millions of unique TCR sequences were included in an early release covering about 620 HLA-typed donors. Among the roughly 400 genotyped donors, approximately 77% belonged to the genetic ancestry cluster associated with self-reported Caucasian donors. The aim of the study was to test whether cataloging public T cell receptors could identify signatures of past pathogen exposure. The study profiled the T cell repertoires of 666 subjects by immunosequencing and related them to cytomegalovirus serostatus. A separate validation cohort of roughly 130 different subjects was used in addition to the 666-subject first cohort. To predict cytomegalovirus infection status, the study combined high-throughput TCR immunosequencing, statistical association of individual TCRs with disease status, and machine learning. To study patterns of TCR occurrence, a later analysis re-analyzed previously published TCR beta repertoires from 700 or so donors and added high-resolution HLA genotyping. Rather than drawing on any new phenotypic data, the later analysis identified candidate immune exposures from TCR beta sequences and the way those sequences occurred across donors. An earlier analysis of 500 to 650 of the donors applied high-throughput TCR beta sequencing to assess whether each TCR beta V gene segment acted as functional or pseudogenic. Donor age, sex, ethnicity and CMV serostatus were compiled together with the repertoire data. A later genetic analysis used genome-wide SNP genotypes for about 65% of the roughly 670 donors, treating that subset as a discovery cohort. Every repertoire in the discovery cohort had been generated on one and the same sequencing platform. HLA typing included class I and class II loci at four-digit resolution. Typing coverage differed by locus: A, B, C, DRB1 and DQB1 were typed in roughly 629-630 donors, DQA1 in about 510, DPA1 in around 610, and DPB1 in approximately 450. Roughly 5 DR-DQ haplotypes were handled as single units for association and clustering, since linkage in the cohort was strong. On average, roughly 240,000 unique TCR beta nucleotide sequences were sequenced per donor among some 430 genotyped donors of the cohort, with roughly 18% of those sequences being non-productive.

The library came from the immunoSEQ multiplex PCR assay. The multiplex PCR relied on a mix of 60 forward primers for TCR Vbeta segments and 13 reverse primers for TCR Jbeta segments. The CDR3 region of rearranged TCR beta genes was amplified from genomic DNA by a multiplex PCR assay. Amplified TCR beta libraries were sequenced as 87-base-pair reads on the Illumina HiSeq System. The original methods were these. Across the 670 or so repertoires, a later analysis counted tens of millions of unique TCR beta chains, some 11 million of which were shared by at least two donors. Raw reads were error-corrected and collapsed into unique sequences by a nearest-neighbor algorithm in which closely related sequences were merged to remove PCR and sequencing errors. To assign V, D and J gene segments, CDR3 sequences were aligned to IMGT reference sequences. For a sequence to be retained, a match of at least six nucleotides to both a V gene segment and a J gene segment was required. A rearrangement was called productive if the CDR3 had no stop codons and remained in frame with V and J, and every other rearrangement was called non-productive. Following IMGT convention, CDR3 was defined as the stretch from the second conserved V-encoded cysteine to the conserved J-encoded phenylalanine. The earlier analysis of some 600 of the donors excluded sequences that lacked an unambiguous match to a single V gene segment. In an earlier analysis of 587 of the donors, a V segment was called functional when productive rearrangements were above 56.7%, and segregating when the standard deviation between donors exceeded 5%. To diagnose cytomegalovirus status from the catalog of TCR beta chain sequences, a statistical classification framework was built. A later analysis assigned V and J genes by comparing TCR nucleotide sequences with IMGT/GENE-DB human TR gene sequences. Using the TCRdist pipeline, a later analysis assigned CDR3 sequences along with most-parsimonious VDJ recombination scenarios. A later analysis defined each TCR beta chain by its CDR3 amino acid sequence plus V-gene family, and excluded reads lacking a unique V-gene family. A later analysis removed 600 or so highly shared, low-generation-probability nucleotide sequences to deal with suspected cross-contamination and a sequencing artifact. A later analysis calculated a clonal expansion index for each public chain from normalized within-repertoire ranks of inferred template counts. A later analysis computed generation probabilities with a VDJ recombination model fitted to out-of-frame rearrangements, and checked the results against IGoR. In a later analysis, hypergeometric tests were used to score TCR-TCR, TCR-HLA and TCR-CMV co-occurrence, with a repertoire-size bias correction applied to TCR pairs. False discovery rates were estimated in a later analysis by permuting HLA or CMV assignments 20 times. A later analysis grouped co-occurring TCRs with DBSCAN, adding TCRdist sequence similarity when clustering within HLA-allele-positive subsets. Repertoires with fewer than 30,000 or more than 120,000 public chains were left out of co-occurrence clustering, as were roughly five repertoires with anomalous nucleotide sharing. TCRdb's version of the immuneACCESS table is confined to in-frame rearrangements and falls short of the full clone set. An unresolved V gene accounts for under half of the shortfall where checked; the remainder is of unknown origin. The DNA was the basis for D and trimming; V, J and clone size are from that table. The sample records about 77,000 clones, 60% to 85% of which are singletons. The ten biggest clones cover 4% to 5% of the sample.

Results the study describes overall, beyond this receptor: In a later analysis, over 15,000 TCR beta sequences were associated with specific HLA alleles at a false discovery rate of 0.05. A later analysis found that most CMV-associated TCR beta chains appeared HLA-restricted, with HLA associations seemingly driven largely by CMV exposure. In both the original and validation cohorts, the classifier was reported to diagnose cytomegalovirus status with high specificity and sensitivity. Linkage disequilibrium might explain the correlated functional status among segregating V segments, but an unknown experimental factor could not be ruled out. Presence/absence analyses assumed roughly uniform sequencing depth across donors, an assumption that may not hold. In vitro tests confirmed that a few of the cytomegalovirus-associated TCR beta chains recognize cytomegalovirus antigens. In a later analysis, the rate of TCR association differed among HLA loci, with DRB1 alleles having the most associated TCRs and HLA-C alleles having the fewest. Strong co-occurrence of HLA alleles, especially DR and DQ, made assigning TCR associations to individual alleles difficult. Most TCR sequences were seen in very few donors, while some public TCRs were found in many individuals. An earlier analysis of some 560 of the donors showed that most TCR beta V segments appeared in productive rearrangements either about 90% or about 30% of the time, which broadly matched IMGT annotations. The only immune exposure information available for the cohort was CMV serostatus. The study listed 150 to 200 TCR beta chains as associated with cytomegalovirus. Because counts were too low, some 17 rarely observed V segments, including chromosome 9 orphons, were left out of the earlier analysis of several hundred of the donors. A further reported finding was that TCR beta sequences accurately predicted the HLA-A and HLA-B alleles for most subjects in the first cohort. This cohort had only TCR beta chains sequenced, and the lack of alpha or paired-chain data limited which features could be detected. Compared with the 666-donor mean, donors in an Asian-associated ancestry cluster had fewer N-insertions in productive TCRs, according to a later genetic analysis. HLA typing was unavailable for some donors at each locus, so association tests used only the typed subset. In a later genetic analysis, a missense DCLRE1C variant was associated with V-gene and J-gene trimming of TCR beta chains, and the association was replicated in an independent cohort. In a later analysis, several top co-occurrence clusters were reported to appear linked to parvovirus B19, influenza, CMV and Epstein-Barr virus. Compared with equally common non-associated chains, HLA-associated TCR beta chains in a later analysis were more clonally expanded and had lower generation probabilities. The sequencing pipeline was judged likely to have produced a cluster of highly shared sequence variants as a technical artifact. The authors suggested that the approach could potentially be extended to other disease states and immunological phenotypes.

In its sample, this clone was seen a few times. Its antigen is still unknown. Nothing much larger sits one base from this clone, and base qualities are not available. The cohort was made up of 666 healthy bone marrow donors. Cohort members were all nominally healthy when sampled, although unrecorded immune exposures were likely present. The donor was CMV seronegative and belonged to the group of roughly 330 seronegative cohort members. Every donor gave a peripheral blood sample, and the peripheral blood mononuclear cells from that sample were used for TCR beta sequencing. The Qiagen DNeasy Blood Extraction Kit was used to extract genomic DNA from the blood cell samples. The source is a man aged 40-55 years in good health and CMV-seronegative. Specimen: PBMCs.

The nucleotide sequence is TGTGCCTGGGGAGACAGGGACACTGAAGCTTTCTTT. This codes for CAWGDRDTEAFF. The chain couples TRBV30 to TRBJ1-1, with 7 bases aligning to TRBD1. The germline V gene encodes CDR1 GTSNPN and CDR2 SVGIG (reference sequence). Reading from cysteine to phenylalanine, the CDR3 counts 12 amino acids. The retained sequence is limited to the CDR3, 36 bases, with the frame set at the first base. V is cut back by 5 bases and J by 3 bases, with 3 bases in the junction unmatched.